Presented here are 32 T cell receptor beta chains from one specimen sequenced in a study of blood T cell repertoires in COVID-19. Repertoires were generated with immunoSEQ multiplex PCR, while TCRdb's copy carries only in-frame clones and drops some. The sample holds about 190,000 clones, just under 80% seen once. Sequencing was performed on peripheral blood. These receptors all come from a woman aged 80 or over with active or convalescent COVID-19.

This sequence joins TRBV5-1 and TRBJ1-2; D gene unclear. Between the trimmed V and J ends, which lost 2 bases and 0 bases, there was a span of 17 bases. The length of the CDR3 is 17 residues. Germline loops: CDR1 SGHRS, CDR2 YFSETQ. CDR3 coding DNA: TGCGCCAGCAGCTTCGACGGAAGGAGGGAGTCTAACTATGGCTACACCTTC. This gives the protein CASSFDGRRESNYGYTF.

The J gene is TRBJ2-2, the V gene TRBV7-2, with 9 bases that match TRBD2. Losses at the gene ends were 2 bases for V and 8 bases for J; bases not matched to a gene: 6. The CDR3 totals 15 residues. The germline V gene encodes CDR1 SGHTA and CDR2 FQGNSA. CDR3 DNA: TGTGCCAGCAGCTTAAGGCGGGGGGGCCCTGGGGAGCTGTTTTTT. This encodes CASSLRRGGPGELFF.

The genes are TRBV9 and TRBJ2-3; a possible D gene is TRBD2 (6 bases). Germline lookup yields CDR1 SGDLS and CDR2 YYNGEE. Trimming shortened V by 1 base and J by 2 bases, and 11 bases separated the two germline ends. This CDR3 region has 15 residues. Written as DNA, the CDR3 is TGTGCCAGCAGCGTAATGGGACTTCTCACAGATACGCAGTATTTT. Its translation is CASSVMGLLTDTQYF.

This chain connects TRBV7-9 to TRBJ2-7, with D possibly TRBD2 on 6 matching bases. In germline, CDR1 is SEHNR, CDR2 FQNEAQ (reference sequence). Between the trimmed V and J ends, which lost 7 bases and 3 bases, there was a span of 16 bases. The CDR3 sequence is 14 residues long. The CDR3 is CASNPGGSIYEQYF. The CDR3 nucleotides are TGTGCCAGCAACCCCGGGGGTTCAATCTACGAGCAGTACTTC.

In DNA, the CDR3 is TGTGCCAGCAGTTTAGGGGCACTTCAAGAGACCCAGTACTTC. It encodes CASSLGALQETQYF. The chain uses TRBV27 and TRBJ2-5; D might be TRBD1 (5 bases). This CDR3 has 14 amino acids. Germline values: CDR1 MNHEY, CDR2 SMNVEV (reference sequence). V gave up 2 bases and J gave up 2 bases, with 9 bases separating them.

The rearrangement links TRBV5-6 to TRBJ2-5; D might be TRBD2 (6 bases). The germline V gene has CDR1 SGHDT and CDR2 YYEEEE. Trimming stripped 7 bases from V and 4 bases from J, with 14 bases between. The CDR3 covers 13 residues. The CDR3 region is CASGEGTRETQYF. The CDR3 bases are TGTGCCAGCGGCGAAGGGACTCGAGAGACCCAGTACTTC.

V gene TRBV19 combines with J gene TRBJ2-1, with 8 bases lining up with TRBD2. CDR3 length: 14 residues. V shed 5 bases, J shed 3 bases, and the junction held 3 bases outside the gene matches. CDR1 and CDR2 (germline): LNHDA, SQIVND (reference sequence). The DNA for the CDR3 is TGTGCCAGTAGTCGCGGGGGGAACTACAATGAGCAGTTCTTC. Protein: CASSRGGNYNEQFF.

CDR3 residues: CASSETSGSHNEQFF. As DNA, the CDR3 is TGCGCCAGCAGCGAAACTAGCGGGTCCCACAATGAGCAGTTCTTC. The chain links TRBV10-2 to TRBJ2-1, with 9 bases matching TRBD2. CDR1 is WSHSY and CDR2 is SAAADI in the germline V gene. V lost 6 bases to trimming and J lost 5 bases; unmatched junction nucleotides: 8. The CDR3 extends over 15 amino acids.

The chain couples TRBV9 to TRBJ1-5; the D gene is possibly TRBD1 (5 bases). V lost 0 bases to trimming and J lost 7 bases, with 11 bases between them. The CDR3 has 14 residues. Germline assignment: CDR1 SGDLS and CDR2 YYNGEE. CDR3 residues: CASSVAGDWQPQHF. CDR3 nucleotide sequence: TGTGCCAGCAGCGTAGCGGGGGATTGGCAGCCCCAGCATTTT.

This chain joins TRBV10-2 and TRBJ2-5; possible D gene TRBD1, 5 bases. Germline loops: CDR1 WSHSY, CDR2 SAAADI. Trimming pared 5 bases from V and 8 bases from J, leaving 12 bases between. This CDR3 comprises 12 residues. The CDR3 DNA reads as TGCGCCAGCAGTCTGGACACCGGTACCCAGTACTTC. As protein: CASSLDTGTQYF.

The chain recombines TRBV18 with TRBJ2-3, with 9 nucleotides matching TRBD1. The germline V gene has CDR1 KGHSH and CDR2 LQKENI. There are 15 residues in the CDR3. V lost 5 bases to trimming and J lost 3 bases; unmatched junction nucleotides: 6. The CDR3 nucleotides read TGTGCCAGCTCAACCGGGACAGGGTCGACAGATACGCAGTATTTT. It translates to CASSTGTGSTDTQYF.

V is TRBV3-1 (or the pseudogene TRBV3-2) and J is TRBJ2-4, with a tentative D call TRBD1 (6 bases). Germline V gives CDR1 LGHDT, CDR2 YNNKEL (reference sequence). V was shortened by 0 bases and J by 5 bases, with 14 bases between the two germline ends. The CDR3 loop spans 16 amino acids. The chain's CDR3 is CASSQETGIGENIQYF. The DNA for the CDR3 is TGTGCCAGCAGCCAAGAGACAGGCATAGGCGAAAACATTCAGTACTTC.

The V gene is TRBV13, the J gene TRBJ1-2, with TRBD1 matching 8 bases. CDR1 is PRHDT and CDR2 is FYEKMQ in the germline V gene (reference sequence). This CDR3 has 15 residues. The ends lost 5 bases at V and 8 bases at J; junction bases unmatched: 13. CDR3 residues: CASSHRGQGASGYTF. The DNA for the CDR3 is TGTGCCAGCAGCCACCGGGGGCAGGGGGCTTCGGGCTACACCTTC.

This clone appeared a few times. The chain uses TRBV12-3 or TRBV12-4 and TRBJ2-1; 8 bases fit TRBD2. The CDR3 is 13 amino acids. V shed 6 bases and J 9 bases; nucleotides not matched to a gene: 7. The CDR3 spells CASRTSGLVEQFF. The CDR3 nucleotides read TGTGCCAGCAGAACTAGCGGTCTCGTTGAGCAGTTCTTC.

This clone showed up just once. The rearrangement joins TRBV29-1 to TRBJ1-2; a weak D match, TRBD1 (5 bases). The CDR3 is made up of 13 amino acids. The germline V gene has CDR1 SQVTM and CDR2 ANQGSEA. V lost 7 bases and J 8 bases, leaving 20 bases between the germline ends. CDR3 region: CSAETGGGSGYTF. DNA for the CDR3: TGCAGCGCCGAGACCGGGGGAGGGAGCGGCTACACCTTC.

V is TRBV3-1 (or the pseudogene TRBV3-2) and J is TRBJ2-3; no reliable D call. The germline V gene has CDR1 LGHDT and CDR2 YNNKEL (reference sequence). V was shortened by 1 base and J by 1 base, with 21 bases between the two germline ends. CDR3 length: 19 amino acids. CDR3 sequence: CASSQVYAGPVPRTDTQYF. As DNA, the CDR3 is TGTGCCAGCAGCCAAGTTTATGCTGGTCCAGTCCCCCGCACAGATACGCAGTATTTT.

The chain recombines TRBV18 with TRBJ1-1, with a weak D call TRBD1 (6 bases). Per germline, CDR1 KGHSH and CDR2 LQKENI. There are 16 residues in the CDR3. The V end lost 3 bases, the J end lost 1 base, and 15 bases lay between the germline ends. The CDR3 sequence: CASSPLNGQRNTEAFF. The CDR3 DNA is TGTGCCAGCTCACCCCTTAATGGACAGCGGAACACTGAAGCTTTCTTT.

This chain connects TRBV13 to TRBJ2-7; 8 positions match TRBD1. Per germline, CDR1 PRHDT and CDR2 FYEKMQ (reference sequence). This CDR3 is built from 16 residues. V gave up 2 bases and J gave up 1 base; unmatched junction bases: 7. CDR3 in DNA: TGTGCCAGCAGCTTATCGCACAGGGGGGTTTCCTACGAGCAGTACTTC. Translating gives CASSLSHRGVSYEQYF.

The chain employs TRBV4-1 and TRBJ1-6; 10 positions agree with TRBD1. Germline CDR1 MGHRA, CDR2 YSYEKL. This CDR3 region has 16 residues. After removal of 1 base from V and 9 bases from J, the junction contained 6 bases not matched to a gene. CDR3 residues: CASSQGQGAKGSPLHF. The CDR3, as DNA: TGCGCCAGCAGCCAAGGACAGGGGGCGAAGGGTTCACCCCTCCACTTT.

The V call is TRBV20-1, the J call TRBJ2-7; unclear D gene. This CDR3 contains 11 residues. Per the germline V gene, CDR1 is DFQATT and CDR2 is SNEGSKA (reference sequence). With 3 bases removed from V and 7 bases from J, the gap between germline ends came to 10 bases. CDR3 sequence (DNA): TGCAGTGCTAGTTTATGGGCAGAGCAGTACTTC. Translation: CSASLWAEQYF.

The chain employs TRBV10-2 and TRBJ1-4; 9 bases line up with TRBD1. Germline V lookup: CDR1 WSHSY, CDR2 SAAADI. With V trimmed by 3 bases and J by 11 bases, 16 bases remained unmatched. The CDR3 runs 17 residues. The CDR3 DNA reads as TGCGCCAGCAGTGACCCGAAGTTTACAGGGGGCAAGGGGAAACTGTTTTTT. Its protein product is CASSDPKFTGGKGKLFF.

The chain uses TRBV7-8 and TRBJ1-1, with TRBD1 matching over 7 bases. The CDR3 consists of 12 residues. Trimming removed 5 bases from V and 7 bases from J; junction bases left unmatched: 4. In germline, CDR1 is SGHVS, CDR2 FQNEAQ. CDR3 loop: CASSLPGGEAFF. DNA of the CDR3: TGTGCCAGCAGCCTCCCAGGGGGTGAAGCTTTCTTT.

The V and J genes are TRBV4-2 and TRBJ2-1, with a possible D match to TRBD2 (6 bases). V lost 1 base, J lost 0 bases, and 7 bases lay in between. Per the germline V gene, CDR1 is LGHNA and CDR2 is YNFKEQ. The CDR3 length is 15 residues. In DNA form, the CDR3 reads TGTGCCAGCAGCCAAGCCGGGAGCTCCTACAATGAGCAGTTCTTC. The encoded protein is CASSQAGSSYNEQFF.

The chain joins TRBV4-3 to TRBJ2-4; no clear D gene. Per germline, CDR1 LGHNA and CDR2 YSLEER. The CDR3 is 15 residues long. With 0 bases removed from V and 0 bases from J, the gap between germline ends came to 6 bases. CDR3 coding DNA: TGCGCCAGCAGCCAAGATGAAGCAGCCAAAAACATTCAGTACTTC. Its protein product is CASSQDEAAKNIQYF.

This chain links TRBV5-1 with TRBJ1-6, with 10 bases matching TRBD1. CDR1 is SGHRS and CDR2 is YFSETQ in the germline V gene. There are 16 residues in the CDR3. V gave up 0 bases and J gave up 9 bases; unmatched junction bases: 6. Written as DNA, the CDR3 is TGCGCCAGCAGCTTGGAGGGACAGGGGTTTTTTTCACCCCTCCACTTT. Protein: CASSLEGQGFFSPLHF.

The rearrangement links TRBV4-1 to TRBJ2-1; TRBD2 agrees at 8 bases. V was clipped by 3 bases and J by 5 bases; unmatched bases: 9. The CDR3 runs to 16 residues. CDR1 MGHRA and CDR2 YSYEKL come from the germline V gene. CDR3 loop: CASSHLISGGNNEQFF. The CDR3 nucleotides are TGCGCCAGCAGCCACTTAATAAGCGGGGGCAACAATGAGCAGTTCTTC.

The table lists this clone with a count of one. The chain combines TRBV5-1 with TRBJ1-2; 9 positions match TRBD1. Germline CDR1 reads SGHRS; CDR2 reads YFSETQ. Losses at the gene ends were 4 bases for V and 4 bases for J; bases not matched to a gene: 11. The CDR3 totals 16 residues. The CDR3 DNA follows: TGCGCCAGCAGCCCAACCTTTGACAGGGGGATCTATGGCTACACCTTC. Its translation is CASSPTFDRGIYGYTF.

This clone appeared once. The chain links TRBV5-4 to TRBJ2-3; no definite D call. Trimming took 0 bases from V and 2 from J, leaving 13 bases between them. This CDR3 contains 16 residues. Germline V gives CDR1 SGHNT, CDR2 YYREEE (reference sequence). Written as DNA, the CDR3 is TGTGCCAGCAGCTTGGGGTCCCCACTGGTCACAGATACGCAGTATTTT. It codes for CASSLGSPLVTDTQYF.

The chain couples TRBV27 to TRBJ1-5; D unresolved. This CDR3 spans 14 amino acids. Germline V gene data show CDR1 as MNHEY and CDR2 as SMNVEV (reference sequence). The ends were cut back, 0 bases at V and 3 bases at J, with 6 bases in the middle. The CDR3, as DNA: TGTGCCAGCAGTTTATCGACACTCAATCAGCCCCAGCATTTT. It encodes CASSLSTLNQPQHF.

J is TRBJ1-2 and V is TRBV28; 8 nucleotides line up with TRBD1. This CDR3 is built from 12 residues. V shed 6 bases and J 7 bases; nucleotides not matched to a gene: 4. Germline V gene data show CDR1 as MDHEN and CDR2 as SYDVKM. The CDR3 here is CASSSGGAGYTF. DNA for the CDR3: TGTGCCAGCAGCTCAGGGGGCGCTGGCTACACCTTC.

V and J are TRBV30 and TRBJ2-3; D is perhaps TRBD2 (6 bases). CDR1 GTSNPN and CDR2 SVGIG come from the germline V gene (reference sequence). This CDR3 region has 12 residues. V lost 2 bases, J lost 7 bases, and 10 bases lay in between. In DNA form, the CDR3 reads TGTGCCTGGAGTCGGGAGCAATATACGCAGTATTTT. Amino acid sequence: CAWSREQYTQYF. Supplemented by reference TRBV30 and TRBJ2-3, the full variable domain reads SQTIHQWPATLVQPVGSPLSLECTVEGTSNPNLYWYRQAAGRGLQLLFYSVGIGQISSEVPQNLSASRPQDRQFILSSKKLLLSDSGFYLCAWSREQYTQYFGPGTRLTVL.

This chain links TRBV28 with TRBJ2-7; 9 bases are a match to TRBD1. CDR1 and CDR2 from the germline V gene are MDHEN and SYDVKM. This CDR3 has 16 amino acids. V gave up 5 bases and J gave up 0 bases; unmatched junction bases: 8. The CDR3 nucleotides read TGTGCCAGCAGTCCATCGGGACAGGGCCTCTCCTACGAGCAGTACTTC. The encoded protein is CASSPSGQGLSYEQYF.